This TCR beta chain comes out of a study of tumor and adjacent non-tumor tissue in lung cancer (dated by TCRdb to 2016 to 2019). As for the study more broadly: By cancer type, the cohort comprised some twelve adenocarcinoma patients, 2 squamous cell carcinoma patients and 1 small cell lung cancer patient. Among the approximately 15 patients, ages ranged from about 31 to 76 years, some ten were men and 5 were women, and disease was TNM stage I to III. A total of some 130,000,000 productive TCRbeta reads were generated by sequencing, corresponding to an average of roughly 4 million reads per sample. The study compared bulk TCRbeta repertoires between lung tumor tissue and matched distant non-tumor lung tissue from about 14 lung cancer patients. Approximately 31 paired specimens, one tumor and one normal lung sample per patient, were profiled by TCRbeta CDR3 sequencing. Study-wide findings and limitations: The cohort had only about 16 patients, and the authors noted that larger samples and more detailed clinical data are needed. Significantly higher TCR diversity was found in younger patients, and higher tumor TCR diversity was associated with shorter overall and disease-free survival. Peripheral blood was not sequenced, so blood TCRbeta repertoires were not examined in the lung cancer patients of the study. Significantly higher TCR diversity (inverse Simpson) was observed in tumor tissue than in normal lung tissue (roughly 390 vs 170, P = 0.0075, Mann-Whitney U test). Neither the sequencing platform nor unique molecular identifiers are mentioned in the methods. The top 100 clones accounted for a significantly larger cumulative portion of the repertoire in normal lung than in tumor tissue.

RNA was isolated from bulk unsorted tissue, and RNA quality was assessed with a NanoDrop ND-1000 and an Agilent 2100. For the normal lung samples, distant non-tumor tissue was collected more than 3 cm away from the tumor edge. The donors were newly diagnosed lung cancer patients admitted for thoracic surgery in China from August to November 2014 who had not received prior chemotherapy. The study excluded patients who had received radiotherapy or chemotherapy before or who had another cancer at the same time. Surgical tissue pieces of about 1-2.3 cm3 were preserved in RNAlater solution and were kept at -80 degrees C until use. For CDR1 and CDR2, the germline V gene lists MNHEY and SVGAGI. Germline trimming: 4 bases from V, 6 bases from J; junction bases outside gene matches: 9. Measured from the cysteine to the phenylalanine, the CDR3 is 15 residues long. Left in the record is the CDR3 DNA by itself, 45 bases read in frame from the first base.

The method was multiplex PCR. TCRdb names Illumina HiSeq 2500 as the instrument used. TCRbeta libraries were constructed through three rounds of nested PCR with primers (Table S4) according to protocols modified from ARM-PCR. Before sequencing, PCR products in the 200-500 bp range were cut out of the gel and cleaned up using the QIAquick gel extraction kit. The paper's processing steps were these. Trimmomatic was used to clean the reads, FLASH was used to merge the reads into complete CDR3 sequences, and MiTCR was used to assign the reads to V(D)J germline segments. Clonal diversity was calculated as the inverse Simpson's index using VDJtools. Productive reads were defined as in-frame sequences without a premature stop codon. TCRdb applied fastp at Q25 and MiXCR to the public reads, then kept only in-frame beta chains. Every distinct CDR3 protein forms one entry, paired with its most common genes and DNA. V and J calls and clone size were set by TCRdb, not the authors. Counted in this sample were 75,000 to 95,000 distinct CDR3 sequences; 76% of them appeared once. The biggest ten clones account for just over 20% of the sample.

Comments on this clonotype: The antigen it recognizes is unknown. Per-base qualities were not stored, and no clone one base away is much larger.

The source is a woman aged 50 to 65 with non-small cell lung cancer. The sample consisted of distant non-tumor lung tissue. Recombination joined TRBV6-5 with TRBJ1-1; TRBD1 matches 9 bases in the middle. The CDR3 protein sequence reads: CASSLTGQGRPEAFF. The bases are TGTGCCAGCAGTTTAACGGGACAGGGTCGCCCTGAAGCTTTCTTT.